These T cell receptor beta chains were read from a single sample in a study of shared clonotypes between healthy human individuals. TCRdb keeps only in-frame clones here, not all; method: immunoSEQ multiplex PCR. This table holds under 150,000 clones, 55% to 80% found once. The sample was memory CD8+ T cells sorted from blood. The receptors were sampled from a woman between 25 and 40 years old in good health. The CDR3 runs from the conserved cysteine through the conserved F or W. A D gene is named only where the DNA matches it firmly. Part of the rows lack a size; the others show once, few, many or a class for expanded clones.

J gene | D gene | clone size | V gene | CDR3 DNA | CDR3 protein
TRBJ2-3 | - | - | TRBV6-1 | TGTGCCAGCAGGACGGGCTTCGGTTCAATCTATACGCAGTATTTT | CASRTGFGSIYTQYF
TRBJ1-4 | TRBD1 | - | TRBV28 | TGTGCCAGCACCCTGACAGGGGATGATGAAAAACTGTTTTTT | CASTLTGDDEKLFF
TRBJ1-4 | TRBD1 | - | TRBV6-5 | TGTGCCAGCAGGCCGACAGGGTCCCAAGAAAAACTGTTTTTT | CASRPTGSQEKLFF
TRBJ2-7 | - | - | TRBV7-5 | TGTGCCAGCAGCTTTGCTAGCGGGAGGTTTGAGCAGTACTTC | CASSFASGRFEQYF
TRBJ2-7 | TRBD2 | - | TRBV6-5 | TGTGCCAGCAGTTACTTGGCTAGCGGGAGGGTCGAGCAGTACTTC | CASSYLASGRVEQYF
TRBJ2-5 | TRBD1 | - | TRBV5-4 | TGTGCCAGCAGCTTAGACAGGGACGTTCCGGAGACCCAGTACTTC | CASSLDRDVPETQYF
TRBJ1-1 | - | - | TRBV5-1 | TGCGCCAGCAGCTACGTTCGGGGGTCAACTGAAGCTTTCTTT | CASSYVRGSTEAFF
TRBJ2-7 | TRBD2 | - | TRBV6-6 | TGTGCCAGCCGTAGCGGGATATACGAGCAGTACTTC | CASRSGIYEQYF
TRBJ2-3 | TRBD2 | - | TRBV15 | TGTGCCACCAGCGCTAGCGGGACAGATACGCAGTATTTT | CATSASGTDTQYF
TRBJ2-7 | - | - | TRBV6-6 | TGTGCCAGCAGTTACTCGACAGACTCCTACGAGCAGTACTTC | CASSYSTDSYEQYF
TRBJ2-5 | TRBD2 | many | TRBV5-1 | TGCGCCAGCAGCAACGGACTAGCGGCCCAAGAGACCCAGTACTTC | CASSNGLAAQETQYF
TRBJ2-3 | TRBD1 | few | TRBV25-1 | TGTGCCAGCAGTGAGGGGGGACAGGGTCTCGGGAGCGCAGATACGCAGTATTTT | CASSEGGQGLGSADTQYF
TRBJ1-3 | - | - | TRBV5-4 | TGTGCCAGCAGCCCCGAATATGACACCTGGTTTTCGACCACCATATATTTT | CASSPEYDTWFSTTIYF
TRBJ1-6 | TRBD1 | - | TRBV27 | TGTGCCAGCAGTTCAGGGGGCGGAAATTCACCCCTCCACTTT | CASSSGGGNSPLHF
TRBJ2-1 | TRBD2 | - | TRBV4-1 | TGCGCCAGCAGCCAACCTAGCGGGAGGATGCGGTACAATGAGCAGTTCTTC | CASSQPSGRMRYNEQFF
TRBJ2-2 | TRBD2 | - | TRBV6-1 | TGTGCCAGCAGCTTGGCGGGAGACACCGGGGAGCTGTTTTTT | CASSLAGDTGELFF
TRBJ1-5 | - | - | TRBV9 | TGTGCCAGCAGCGTAGCTCTAAAGGGCCCCCAGCATTTT | CASSVALKGPQHF
TRBJ1-1 | - | - | TRBV6-5 | TGTGCCAGTCAATATTGGAACACTGAAGCTTTCTTT | CASQYWNTEAFF
TRBJ2-5 | - | - | TRBV6-1 | TGTGCCAGCAGTGAAGGCAGGGGGGGCGAGACCCAGTACTTC | CASSEGRGGETQYF
TRBJ2-2 | - | - | TRBV25-1 | TGTGCCAGCAGTGGAACAGGACCCCCTGGAGGGGAGCTGTTTTTT | CASSGTGPPGGELFF
TRBJ2-1 | TRBD2 | - | TRBV6-4 | TGTGCCAGCAGTGAAACTAGCGGGGACTACAATGAGCAGTTCTTC | CASSETSGDYNEQFF
TRBJ2-1 | - | - | TRBV5-1 | TGCGCCAGCAGCTTGGAGGGCCGCTTCTACAATGAGCAGTTCTTC | CASSLEGRFYNEQFF
TRBJ2-3 | - | - | TRBV18 | TGTGCCAGCTCACCGGGGGGATTAACAGATACGCAGTATTTT | CASSPGGLTDTQYF
TRBJ1-4 | TRBD1 | - | TRBV19 | TGTGCCAGTAGTATCGGACGGACAGGGAATGAAAAACTGTTTTTT | CASSIGRTGNEKLFF
TRBJ2-7 | TRBD2 | few | TRBV9 | TGTGCCAGCAGCGTAGGAGGCGGGAGCGACGAGCAGTACTTC | CASSVGGGSDEQYF
TRBJ2-7 | TRBD1 | once | TRBV11-3 | TGTGCCAGCAGCCCGGACAGGGCAGGCGAGCAGTACTTC | CASSPDRAGEQYF
TRBJ2-1 | - | few | TRBV29-1 | TGCAGCGTTGAAGAGCAGGTTAAGGTGTACAATGAGCAGTTCTTC | CSVEEQVKVYNEQFF
TRBJ2-7 | - | - | TRBV6-4 | TGTGCCAGCAGTGTTGGGACTGACTCCTACGAGCAGTACTTC | CASSVGTDSYEQYF
TRBJ1-5 | TRBD1 | - | TRBV28 | TGTGCCAGCAACACCGGGACAGGGGATTTCAATCAGCCCCAGCATTTT | CASNTGTGDFNQPQHF
TRBJ1-1 | - | many | TRBV7-9 | TGTGCCAGCAGCAAGACGAACACTGAAGCTTTCTTT | CASSKTNTEAFF
TRBJ2-7 | - | - | TRBV28 | TGTGCCAGCAGCTCAACGGTTCGCACAGAATACGAGCAGTACTTC | CASSSTVRTEYEQYF
TRBJ2-7 | - | - | TRBV21-1 | TGTGCCAGCAGCACTCCTTTTAGGACAGGGCCTAGCGGGAGGGCCCACGAGCAGTACTTC | CASSTPFRTGPSGRAHEQYF
TRBJ2-1 | - | few | TRBV28 | TGTGCCAGCCTCCGGTCTAGCATCTCCTACAATGAGCAGTTCTTC | CASLRSSISYNEQFF
TRBJ2-3 | TRBD2 | - | TRBV19 | TGTGCCAGTAGTGTCCTCACCCCCTCAGCGGGAAACACAGATACGCAGTATTTT | CASSVLTPSAGNTDTQYF
TRBJ2-7 | TRBD2 | - | TRBV5-4 | TGTGCCAGCAGGACTAGCGGTGGCTACGAGCAGTACTTC | CASRTSGGYEQYF
TRBJ2-7 | TRBD2 | - | TRBV7-8 | TGTGCCAGCAGCTTAGTGTCGGGAGGGCCCCACGAGCAGTACTTC | CASSLVSGGPHEQYF
TRBJ2-7 | - | many | TRBV25-1 | TGTGCCAGCAGTGACTCCTACGAGCAGTACTTC | CASSDSYEQYF
TRBJ1-2 | TRBD1 | few | TRBV7-9 | TGTGCCAGCAGCCCGATGACAGGGGGGAGGCGGACGGATGGCTACACCTTC | CASSPMTGGRRTDGYTF
TRBJ2-1 | - | - | TRBV28 | TGTGCCAGCAGAGGGCGGATGGGATACAATGAGCAGTTCTTC | CASRGRMGYNEQFF
TRBJ2-2 | - | few | TRBV2 | TGTGCCAGCAGTGGATCGTTTTCGAACACCGGGGAGCTGTTTTTT | CASSGSFSNTGELFF
TRBJ2-3 | - | few | TRBV7-2 | TGTGCCAGCAGCCCCCCGGACTCTACAGATACGCAGTATTTT | CASSPPDSTDTQYF